The rows below give T cell receptor beta chains drawn from one sample of a study of CD8 T cells in ankylosing spondylitis. TCRdb re-derived calls from the 5' RACE reads in MiXCR, one entry per CDR3 protein. This sample has roughly 130,000 distinct CDR3 sequences, with about 6.5% found just once. Material for sequencing was blood, either unsorted or a sorted T cell fraction (not recorded which). Receptors were obtained from a male donor with ankylosing spondylitis or in good health (not recorded which). Each CDR3 is given with its conserved first and last residue. The D gene is left open where the match is weak. The size entry is marked missing in some rows and otherwise reads once, few, many or a size class.

cdr3_nt: TGTGCCAGCAGCTTGGGGCCAGTGATTTATGGCTACACCTTC
cdr3_aa: CASSLGPVIYGYTF
v_call: TRBV5-6
d_call: .
clone_size: many
j_call: TRBJ1-2

cdr3_nt: TGTGCCAGCAGCTTAAGGGCCCCTCAGCGGGGGATGCCCACAGATACGCAGTATTTT
cdr3_aa: CASSLRAPQRGMPTDTQYF
v_call: TRBV7-6
d_call: TRBD2
clone_size: many
j_call: TRBJ2-3

cdr3_nt: TGCGCCAGCAGCGGAAACCCCGGGACAACCGCGAACACCGGGGAGCTGTTTTTT
cdr3_aa: CASSGNPGTTANTGELFF
v_call: TRBV5-1
d_call: .
clone_size: .
j_call: TRBJ2-2

cdr3_nt: TGTGCCAGCAGTCCGAGACTAGCGGGGGCCGGAGATACGCAGTATTTT
cdr3_aa: CASSPRLAGAGDTQYF
v_call: TRBV7-3
d_call: TRBD2
clone_size: many
j_call: TRBJ2-3

cdr3_nt: TGCGCCAGCAGCCCCGGGACTAGCGGGGACAATGAGCAGTTCTTC
cdr3_aa: CASSPGTSGDNEQFF
v_call: TRBV5-1
d_call: TRBD2
clone_size: many
j_call: TRBJ2-1

cdr3_nt: TGCGCCAGCAGCTTGGCTCGGGGTTTGACTAGCGGGTACACAGATACGCAGTATTTT
cdr3_aa: CASSLARGLTSGYTDTQYF
v_call: TRBV5-1
d_call: TRBD2
clone_size: many
j_call: TRBJ2-3

cdr3_nt: TGTGCCAGTAGATGGGGGCCGAACACCGGGGAGCTGTTTTTT
cdr3_aa: CASRWGPNTGELFF
v_call: TRBV19
d_call: .
clone_size: many
j_call: TRBJ2-2

cdr3_nt: TGCGCCAGCAGCCCGGACAGCATCGGGGGTGAGACCCAGTACTTC
cdr3_aa: CASSPDSIGGETQYF
v_call: TRBV5-1
d_call: .
clone_size: many
j_call: TRBJ2-5

cdr3_nt: TGTGCCAGCAGCGTAGATCACAGCACTAACTATGGCTACACCTTC
cdr3_aa: CASSVDHSTNYGYTF
v_call: TRBV7-2
d_call: .
clone_size: few
j_call: TRBJ1-2

cdr3_nt: TGCAGTGCAGAACCGGGACAGGGACACCCGAACACTGAAGCTTTCTTT
cdr3_aa: CSAEPGQGHPNTEAFF
v_call: TRBV20-1
d_call: TRBD1
clone_size: many
j_call: TRBJ1-1

cdr3_nt: TGCAGTGCTTTAGGGCAGAACACTGAAGCTTTCTTT
cdr3_aa: CSALGQNTEAFF
v_call: TRBV20-1
d_call: .
clone_size: many
j_call: TRBJ1-1

cdr3_nt: TGCAGCGTTGAGGGCGGGGGTTGGGGCACCGGGGAGCTGTTTTTT
cdr3_aa: CSVEGGGWGTGELFF
v_call: TRBV29-1
d_call: TRBD2
clone_size: many
j_call: TRBJ2-2

cdr3_nt: TGTGCCACCAGCAAGTTCGACAGGGCTGTGCCTGAAGCTTTCTTT
cdr3_aa: CATSKFDRAVPEAFF
v_call: TRBV15
d_call: TRBD1
clone_size: many
j_call: TRBJ1-1

cdr3_nt: TGCGCCAGCAGTGGGACCGACTCGGGGGAGCTGTTTTTT
cdr3_aa: CASSGTDSGELFF
v_call: TRBV5-1
d_call: .
clone_size: .
j_call: TRBJ2-2

cdr3_nt: TGTGCCAGCAGTCAGGGGAGGGGTGGCTACACCTTC
cdr3_aa: CASSQGRGGYTF
v_call: TRBV27
d_call: .
clone_size: .
j_call: TRBJ1-2

cdr3_nt: TGCGCCAGCAGACTCGGGACATTTCCTTTCAACACCGGGGAGCTGTTTTTT
cdr3_aa: CASRLGTFPFNTGELFF
v_call: TRBV5-1
d_call: .
clone_size: many
j_call: TRBJ2-2

cdr3_nt: TGTGCAAGCAGCCAATACAACAGGGGCGGGACCAAAAACATTCAGTACTTC
cdr3_aa: CASSQYNRGGTKNIQYF
v_call: TRBV3-1
d_call: .
clone_size: .
j_call: TRBJ2-4

cdr3_nt: TGTGCCAGCGGAGACAGGGGCAGAGGGCAGTTCTTC
cdr3_aa: CASGDRGRGQFF
v_call: TRBV6-2/TRBV6-3
d_call: TRBD1
clone_size: .
j_call: TRBJ2-1